These 13 T cell receptor beta chains were all obtained from the same sample, sequenced in a study of blood T cell repertoires in COVID-19. Using immunoSEQ multiplex PCR, the repertoire was profiled, and TCRdb retains in-frame clones only, with some absent. Of around 290,000 clones listed, 90% are singletons. Material for sequencing was PBMCs or T cells enriched from blood (not recorded which). The receptors shown here come from a young woman who had recovered from COVID-19.

The chain has TRBV5-1 and TRBJ1-4, with TRBD1 identical over 9 bases. The CDR3 runs 18 residues. Germline values: CDR1 SGHRS, CDR2 YFSETQ. V gave up 2 bases and J gave up 7 bases; unmatched junction bases: 15. CDR3 protein: CASSFGDRVDRSGEKLFF. The CDR3 DNA sequence: TGCGCCAGCAGCTTTGGGGACAGGGTTGACAGGTCGGGTGAAAAACTGTTTTTT.

The rearrangement links TRBV19 to TRBJ1-3; TRBD1 matches 7 bases. V lost 2 bases to trimming and J lost 0 bases; unmatched junction nucleotides: 4. This CDR3 is built from 16 residues. Germline CDR1 is LNHDA and CDR2 is SQIVND (reference sequence). DNA for the CDR3: TGTGCCAGTAGTATAAACCGGGACAGCTCTGGAAACACCATATATTTT. This codes for CASSINRDSSGNTIYF.

V is TRBV9 and J is TRBJ2-5, with TRBD1 matching 7 bases. Germline CDR1 and CDR2: SGDLS and YYNGEE. The CDR3 spans 13 residues. The J segment lost 3 bases and the V segment lost 6 bases, leaving 5 bases of the junction unmatched. In DNA, the CDR3 is TGTGCCAGCAATCCCGGGACAGAAGAGACCCAGTACTTC. This sequence encodes CASNPGTEETQYF.

This rearrangement joins TRBV3-1 (or the pseudogene TRBV3-2) to TRBJ2-7, with a tentative D call TRBD1 (5 bases). The CDR3 has 16 amino acids. V lost 0 bases and J 7 bases, leaving 19 bases between the germline ends. Germline CDR1 is LGHDT and CDR2 is YNNKEL (reference sequence). The CDR3 coding sequence is TGTGCCAGCAGCCAAGACGAGAGCCCCCAGGGCGATGAGCAGTACTTC. As protein: CASSQDESPQGDEQYF.

The genes are TRBV30 and TRBJ1-5, with TRBD1 as a possible D gene (5 bases). CDR3 size: 13 residues. V lost 1 base to trimming and J lost 7 bases, with 11 bases between them. Germline CDR1 is GTSNPN and CDR2 is SVGIG (reference sequence). This chain's CDR3 is CAWSGMEGQPQHF. The CDR3 DNA sequence: TGTGCCTGGAGTGGAATGGAGGGGCAGCCCCAGCATTTT.

This sequence joins TRBV5-5 and TRBJ1-4; D remains ambiguous. V was pared by 0 bases and J by 8 bases, with 11 bases between. CDR1 is SGHKS, CDR2 YYEKEE, per germline (reference sequence). The CDR3 runs 14 residues. DNA of the CDR3: TGTGCCAGCAGCTTGGGGCCTGCGGAGGAAAAACTGTTTTTT. This sequence encodes CASSLGPAEEKLFF. Looking up the rest from reference TRBV5-5 and TRBJ1-4 gives the full variable domain: DAGVTQSPTHLIKTRGQQVTLRCSPISGHKSVSWYQQVLGQGPQFIFQYYEKEERGRGNFPDRFSARQFPNYSSELNVNALLLGDSALYLCASSLGPAEEKLFFGSGTQLSVL.

The chain is built from TRBV6-1 and TRBJ1-2, with 8 bases fitting TRBD1. From germline, CDR1 is MNHNS and CDR2 SASEGT. This CDR3 has 16 residues. The V gene end was trimmed by 0 bases and the J gene end by 4 bases; junction bases not matched to a gene: 7. The CDR3 is CASSEAQGATGYGYTF. The CDR3 bases are TGTGCCAGCAGTGAAGCCCAGGGGGCAACCGGCTATGGCTACACCTTC.

A single count supports this clone. The gene calls are TRBV28 and TRBJ1-1; 12 bases agree with TRBD1. Looked up from germline, CDR1 is MDHEN and CDR2 is SYDVKM. The CDR3 spans 17 residues. The ends lost 2 bases at V and 2 bases at J; junction bases unmatched: 6. The DNA of the CDR3 is TGTGCCAGCAGTTTAATGGGACAGGGGGCGGAAAACACTGAAGCTTTCTTT. It is translated as CASSLMGQGAENTEAFF. Supplemented by reference TRBV28 and TRBJ1-1, the full variable domain reads DVKVTQSSRYLVKRTGEKVFLECVQDMDHENMFWYRQDPGLGLRLIYFSYDVKMKEKGDIPEGYSVSREKKERFSLILESASTNQTSMYLCASSLMGQGAENTEAFFGQGTRLTVV.

The chain links TRBV19 to TRBJ2-7; 7 bases agree with TRBD1. J lost 3 bases, V lost 6 bases, and 5 bases had no gene match. The length of the CDR3 is 13 residues. From germline, CDR1 is LNHDA and CDR2 SQIVND (reference sequence). This CDR3 reads CASSGGQDYEQYF. The CDR3 bases are TGTGCCAGTAGCGGTGGACAGGACTACGAGCAGTACTTC.

J is TRBJ1-6 and V is TRBV12-3 or TRBV12-4; D is possibly TRBD1 (6 bases). The CDR3 is made up of 13 amino acids. V was clipped by 7 bases and J by 9 bases, with 13 bases between them. CDR3 DNA sequence: TGTGCCAGCACTGGGGAAGGGGGTTCACCCCTCCACTTT. Translating it yields CASTGEGGSPLHF.

The chain recombines TRBV10-3 with TRBJ2-7, with TRBD2 matching 9 bases. The germline V gene encodes CDR1 ENHRY and CDR2 SYGVKD. This CDR3 is 13 amino acids long. The V and J ends lost 10 bases and 2 bases, in that order; junction bases with no gene match: 6. CDR3 residues: CASLEREAYEQYF. The CDR3 DNA follows: TGTGCCAGCCTCGAGCGGGAGGCCTACGAGCAGTACTTC.

CDR3 region: CASSLGRGPYEQYF. The DNA for the CDR3 is TGTGCCAGCAGCTTGGGGCGGGGGCCCTACGAGCAGTACTTC. The rearrangement joins TRBV5-4 to TRBJ2-7; D might be TRBD2 (7 bases). The CDR3 is 14 residues long. Looked up from germline, CDR1 is SGHNT and CDR2 is YYREEE (reference sequence). Trimming shortened V by 0 bases and J by 2 bases, and 9 bases separated the two germline ends.

CDR3 sequence (DNA): TGTGCCTGGATGACAGGGGGATATAGCACAGATACGCAGTATTTT. Residues: CAWMTGGYSTDTQYF. The rearrangement uses TRBV30 and TRBJ2-3, with 9 positions matching TRBD1. With 4 bases clipped from V and 0 bases from J, the junction kept 5 bases outside the gene matches. Germline V gives CDR1 GTSNPN, CDR2 SVGIG (reference sequence). The CDR3 sequence is 15 residues long.